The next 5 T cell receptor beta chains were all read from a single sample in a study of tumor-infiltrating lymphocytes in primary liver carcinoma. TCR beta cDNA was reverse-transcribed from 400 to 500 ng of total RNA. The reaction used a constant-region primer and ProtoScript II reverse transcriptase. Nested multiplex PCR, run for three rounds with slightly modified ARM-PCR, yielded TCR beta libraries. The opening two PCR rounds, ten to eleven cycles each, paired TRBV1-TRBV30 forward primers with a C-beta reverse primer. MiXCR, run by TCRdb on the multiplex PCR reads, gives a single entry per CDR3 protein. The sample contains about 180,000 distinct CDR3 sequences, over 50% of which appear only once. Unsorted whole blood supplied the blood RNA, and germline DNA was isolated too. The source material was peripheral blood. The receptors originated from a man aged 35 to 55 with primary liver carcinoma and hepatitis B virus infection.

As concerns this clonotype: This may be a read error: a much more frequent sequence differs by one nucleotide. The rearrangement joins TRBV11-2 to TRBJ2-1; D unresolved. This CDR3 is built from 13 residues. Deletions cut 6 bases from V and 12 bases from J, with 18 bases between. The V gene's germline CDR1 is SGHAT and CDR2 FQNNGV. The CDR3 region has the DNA TGTGCCAGCAGTCTTATACTGGCCCATGGGCAGTTCTTC. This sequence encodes CASSLILAHGQFF.

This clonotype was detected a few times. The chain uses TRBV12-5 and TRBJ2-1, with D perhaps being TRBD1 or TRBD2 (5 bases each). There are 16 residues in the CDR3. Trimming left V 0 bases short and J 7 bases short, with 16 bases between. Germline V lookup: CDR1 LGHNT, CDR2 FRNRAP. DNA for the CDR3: TGTGCTAGTGGTTTGGTATCGGGGACCGCCCCGAATGAGCAGTTCTTC. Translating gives CASGLVSGTAPNEQFF.

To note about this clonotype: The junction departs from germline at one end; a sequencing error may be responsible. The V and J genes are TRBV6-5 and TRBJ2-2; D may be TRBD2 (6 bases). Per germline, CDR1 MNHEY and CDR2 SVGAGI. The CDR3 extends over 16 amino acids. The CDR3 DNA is TGTGCCAGCAGTTACTCGGACTACACGGGGACCGAGGAGCTGTTTTTT. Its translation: CASSYSDYTGTEELFF.

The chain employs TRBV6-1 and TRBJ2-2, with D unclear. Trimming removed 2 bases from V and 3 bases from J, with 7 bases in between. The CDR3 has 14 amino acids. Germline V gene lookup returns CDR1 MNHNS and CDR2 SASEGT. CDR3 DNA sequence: TGTGCCAGCAGTGAACCTAGAGACACCGGGGAGCTGTTTTTT. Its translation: CASSEPRDTGELFF.

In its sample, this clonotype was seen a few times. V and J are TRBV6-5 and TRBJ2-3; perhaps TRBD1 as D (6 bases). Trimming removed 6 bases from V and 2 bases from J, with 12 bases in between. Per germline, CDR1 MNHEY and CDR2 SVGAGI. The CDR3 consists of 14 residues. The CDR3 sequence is CASSLGQTTDTQYF. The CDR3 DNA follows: TGTGCCAGCAGCCTAGGACAGACCACAGATACGCAGTATTTT.